Detailed here is one TCR beta chain. No antigen is known for it. 13 Jbeta primers and 60 Vbeta primers were used for the PCR. Measured with immunoSEQ multiplex PCR; TCRdb has only the in-frame clones, and not every one. In the table there are roughly 120,000 clones, 65% to 80% of which are singletons. Germline CDR1 reads SGDLS; CDR2 reads YYNGEE. This CDR3 has 12 residues. Trimming removed 4 bases at V and 6 bases at J, with 9 bases between. When sampled, the donors appeared nominally healthy, though they likely had unrecorded immune exposures. The record originates from a study of cytomegalovirus exposure and HLA in healthy donors. Study results and limitations: A later analysis linked a missense DCLRE1C variant to TCR beta V- and J-gene trimming. Later work found most CMV-associated TCR beta chains apparently HLA-restricted. The HLA-A and HLA-B alleles of most subjects were reportedly predicted accurately from TCR beta sequences.

This clonotype originated in a middle-aged woman in good health and CMV-seropositive. The sample consisted of PBMCs. The J gene is TRBJ2-3, the V gene TRBV9; D uncertain. The CDR3 DNA reads as TGTGCCAGCAGCCCCGCGGCTGATACGCAGTATTTT. Encoded protein: CASSPAADTQYF.